These 3 T cell receptor beta chains were sequenced from one sample in a study of cytomegalovirus exposure and HLA in healthy donors. Amplification used 60 Vbeta primers and 13 Jbeta primers. TCRdb's copy holds only in-frame clones and misses some; the assay was immunoSEQ multiplex PCR. The repertoire holds 150,000 to 200,000 clones, with around 81% as singletons. Sequencing used PBMCs. The receptors were gathered from a man aged 25 to 40 in good health and CMV-seronegative.

This chain joins TRBV7-9 and TRBJ2-1; TRBD2 agrees at 7 bases. This CDR3 contains 14 residues. Germline trimming cut 5 bases from V and 6 bases from J; bases unmatched to any gene: 7. Germline V lookup: CDR1 SEHNR, CDR2 FQNEAQ (reference sequence). The CDR3 nucleotides read TGTGCCAGCAGCCCTGGGACTACCCTCAATGAGCAGTTCTTC. Amino acid sequence: CASSPGTTLNEQFF.

This clone was seen only once. The chain recombines TRBV18 with TRBJ1-4; weak D call: TRBD1 (6 bases). The CDR3 contains 13 residues. Germline lookup yields CDR1 KGHSH and CDR2 LQKENI. Trimming cost V 5 bases and J 4 bases, with 8 bases left between them. The CDR3 nucleotides are TGTGCCAGCTCAAGGGGGAGTAATGAAAAACTGTTTTTT. Amino acids: CASSRGSNEKLFF.

The chain joins TRBV5-4 to TRBJ1-2; no clear D. CDR1 and CDR2 from the germline V gene are SGHNT and YYREEE (reference sequence). CDR3 size: 12 residues. The V end was cut by 7 bases, the J end by 4 bases, with 11 bases between. CDR3 residues: CASGLELYGYTF. The CDR3 coding sequence is TGTGCCAGCGGGCTGGAACTCTATGGCTACACCTTC.